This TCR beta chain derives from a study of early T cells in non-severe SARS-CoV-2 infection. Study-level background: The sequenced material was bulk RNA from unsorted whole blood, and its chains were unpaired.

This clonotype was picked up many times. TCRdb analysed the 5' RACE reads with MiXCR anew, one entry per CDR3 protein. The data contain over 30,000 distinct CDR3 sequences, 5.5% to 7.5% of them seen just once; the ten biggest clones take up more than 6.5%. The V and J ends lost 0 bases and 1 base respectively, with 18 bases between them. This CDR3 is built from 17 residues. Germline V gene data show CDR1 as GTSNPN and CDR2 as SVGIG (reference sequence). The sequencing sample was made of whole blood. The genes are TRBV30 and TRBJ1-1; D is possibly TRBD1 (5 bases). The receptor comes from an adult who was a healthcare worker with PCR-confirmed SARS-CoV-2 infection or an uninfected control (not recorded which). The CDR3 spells CAWSVLGRVGANTEAFF. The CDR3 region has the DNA TGTGCCTGGAGTGTACTTGGCAGGGTGGGTGCGAACACTGAAGCTTTCTTT.